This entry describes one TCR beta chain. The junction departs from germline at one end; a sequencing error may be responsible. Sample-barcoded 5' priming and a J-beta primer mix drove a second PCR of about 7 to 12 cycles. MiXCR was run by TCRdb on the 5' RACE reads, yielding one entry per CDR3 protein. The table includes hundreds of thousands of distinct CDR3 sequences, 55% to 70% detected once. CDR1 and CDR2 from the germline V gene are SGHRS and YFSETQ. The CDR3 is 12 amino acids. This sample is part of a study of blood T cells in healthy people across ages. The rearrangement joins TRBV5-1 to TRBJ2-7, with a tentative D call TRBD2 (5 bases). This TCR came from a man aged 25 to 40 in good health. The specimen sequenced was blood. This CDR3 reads CGSGLVGYEQYF. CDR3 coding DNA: TGCGGCAGCGGCTTGGTGGGGTACGAGCAGTACTTC.